This T cell receptor (beta chain) was identified during a study of T-cell reconstitution after alpha-beta-depleted transplantation in children. Findings and limits, study-wide: Several hundred graft clones that had expanded were reportedly the source of alpha-beta T cells about two months after transplant. Newly produced T cells mostly provided counts and TCRbeta diversity after one year, as hyperexpanded clones declined. Some patients' high day-60 TCRbeta diversity was attributed to recipient cells surviving conditioning.

Of note for this clonotype: The antigen is not known.

A library of TCRbeta sequences, prepared with unique molecular identifiers, was generated. Via MiXCR, TCRdb re-called the PCR reads, giving one row per CDR3 protein. The data show about a million distinct CDR3 sequences, roughly 31% seen once. Trimming removed 2 bases at V and 0 bases at J, with 10 bases between. The CDR3 sequence is 15 residues long. The source was PBMCs, mostly from graft donor cells, collected 360 days after TCRalphabeta/CD19-depleted stem cell transplant. The clonotype originates from a boy less than two years old who had a stem cell transplant for SCID, so the T cells may come from the graft donor. V gene TRBV12-3 or TRBV12-4 combines with J gene TRBJ1-2; D ambiguous. The DNA for the CDR3 is TGTGCCAGCAGTTTACGGCCCGGGCCTAACTATGGCTACACCTTC. The encoded protein is CASSLRPGPNYGYTF.